The sequence of this T cell receptor (beta chain) was determined in a study of PD-1 blockade in mismatch repair-deficient tumors. This clone was seen once. The antigen is unknown. Trimming cost V 2 bases and J 4 bases, with 17 bases left between them. Per germline, CDR1 MNHEY and CDR2 SVGAGI. The CDR3 contains 16 residues. Measured with immunoSEQ multiplex PCR; TCRdb has only the in-frame clones, and not every one. The data show about 120,000 clones, about nine tenths seen once. Study-wide points: Tumor-resident clones, often absent from pretreatment blood, expanded after pembrolizumab and then contracted.

Here the sequenced sample was peripheral blood, taken 72 weeks after starting pembrolizumab. The chain has TRBV6-5 and TRBJ1-1; possibly TRBD1 for D (5 bases). The receptor's source is an adult with mismatch repair-deficient cancer. CDR3 amino acids: CASSYVGPGLGTEAFF. DNA of the CDR3: TGTGCCAGCAGTTACGTGGGGCCCGGACTGGGCACTGAAGCTTTCTTT.